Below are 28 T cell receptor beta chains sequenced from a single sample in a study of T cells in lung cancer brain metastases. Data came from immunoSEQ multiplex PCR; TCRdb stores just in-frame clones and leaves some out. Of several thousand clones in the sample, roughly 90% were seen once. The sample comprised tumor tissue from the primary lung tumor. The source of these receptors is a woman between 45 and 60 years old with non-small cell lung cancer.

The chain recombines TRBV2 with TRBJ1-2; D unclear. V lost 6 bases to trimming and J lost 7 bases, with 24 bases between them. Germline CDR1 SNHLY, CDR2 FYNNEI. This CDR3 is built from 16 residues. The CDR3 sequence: CASSRVAEARDGGYTF. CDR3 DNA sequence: TGTGCCAGCAGCCGCGTGGCCGAGGCAAGAGATGGTGGCTACACCTTC.

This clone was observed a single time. CDR3 DNA: TGTGCCAGCAGTCCACAGGGGACCAATTCACCCCTCCACTTT. Encoded protein: CASSPQGTNSPLHF. This chain joins TRBV6-4 and TRBJ1-6; 7 nucleotides match TRBD1. The CDR3 covers 14 residues. With 5 bases clipped from V and 7 bases from J, the junction kept 5 bases outside the gene matches. Germline-derived CDR1 and CDR2 are MRHNA and SNTAGT.

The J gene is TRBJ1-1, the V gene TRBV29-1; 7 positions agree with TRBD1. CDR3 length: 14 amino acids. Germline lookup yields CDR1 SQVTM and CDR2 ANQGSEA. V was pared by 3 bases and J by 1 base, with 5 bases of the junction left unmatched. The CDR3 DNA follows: TGCAGCGTTGAGGACCGGACAGGGAACACTGAAGCTTTCTTT. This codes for CSVEDRTGNTEAFF.

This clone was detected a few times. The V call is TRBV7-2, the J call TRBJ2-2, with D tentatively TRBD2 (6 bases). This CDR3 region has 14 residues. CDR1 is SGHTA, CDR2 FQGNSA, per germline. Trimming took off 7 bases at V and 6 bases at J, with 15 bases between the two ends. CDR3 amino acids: CASTFAAGPGELFF. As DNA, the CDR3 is TGTGCCAGCACCTTCGCAGCGGGCCCCGGGGAGCTGTTTTTT.

The CDR3 nucleotides are TGTGCCAGCAGTCGGCGGACAGGGGTTTACGAGCAGTACTTC. Translated, it gives CASSRRTGVYEQYF. The V call is TRBV2, the J call TRBJ2-7, with TRBD1 identical over 9 bases. V lost 5 bases, J lost 4 bases, and 6 bases stayed unmatched. The CDR3 has 14 residues. Germline V CDR1 and CDR2: SNHLY, FYNNEI. The complete variable domain, with remaining parts taken from reference TRBV2 and TRBJ2-7, reads EPEVTQTPSHQVTQMGQEVILRCVPISNHLYFYWYRQILGQKVEFLVSFYNNEISEKSEIFDDQFSVERPDGSNFTLKIRSTKLEDSAMYFCASSRRTGVYEQYFGPGTRLTVT.

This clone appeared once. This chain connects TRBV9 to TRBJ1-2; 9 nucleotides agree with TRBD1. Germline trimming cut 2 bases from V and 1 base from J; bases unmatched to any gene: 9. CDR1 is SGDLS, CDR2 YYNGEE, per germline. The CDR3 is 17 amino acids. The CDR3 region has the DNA TGTGCCAGCAGCGTTGAAGTGGGACAGGGCAGTAACTATGGCTACACCTTC. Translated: CASSVEVGQGSNYGYTF.

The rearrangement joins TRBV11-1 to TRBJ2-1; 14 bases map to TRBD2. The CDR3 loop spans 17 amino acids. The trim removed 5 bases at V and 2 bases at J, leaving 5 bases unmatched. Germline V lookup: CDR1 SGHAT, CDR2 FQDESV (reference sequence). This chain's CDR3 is CASSLWTSGRPYNEQFF. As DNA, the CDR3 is TGTGCCAGCAGCCTCTGGACTAGCGGGAGGCCCTACAATGAGCAGTTCTTC. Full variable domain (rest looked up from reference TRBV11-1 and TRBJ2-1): EAEVAQSPRYKITEKSQAVAFWCDPISGHATLYWYRQILGQGPELLVQFQDESVVDDSQLPKDRFSAERLKGVDSTLKIQPAELGDSAMYLCASSLWTSGRPYNEQFFGPGTRLTVL.

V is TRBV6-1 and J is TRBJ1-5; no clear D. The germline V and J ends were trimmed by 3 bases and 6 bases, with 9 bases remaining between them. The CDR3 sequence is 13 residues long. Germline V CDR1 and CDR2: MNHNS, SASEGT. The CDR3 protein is CASSDGGSQPQHF. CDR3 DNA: TGTGCCAGCAGTGATGGCGGGAGTCAGCCCCAGCATTTT.

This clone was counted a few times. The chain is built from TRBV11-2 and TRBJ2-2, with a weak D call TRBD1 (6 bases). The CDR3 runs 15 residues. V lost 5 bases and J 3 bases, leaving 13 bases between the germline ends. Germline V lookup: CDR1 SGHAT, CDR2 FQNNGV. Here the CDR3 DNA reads TGTGCCAGCAGCCCCCGGCGGACAGACACCGGGGAGCTGTTTTTT. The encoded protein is CASSPRRTDTGELFF. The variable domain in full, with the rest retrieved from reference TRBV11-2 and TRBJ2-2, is EAGVAQSPRYKIIEKRQSVAFWCNPISGHATLYWYQQILGQGPKLLIQFQNNGVVDDSQLPKDRFSAERLKGVDSTLKIQPAKLEDSAVYLCASSPRRTDTGELFFGEGSRLTVL.

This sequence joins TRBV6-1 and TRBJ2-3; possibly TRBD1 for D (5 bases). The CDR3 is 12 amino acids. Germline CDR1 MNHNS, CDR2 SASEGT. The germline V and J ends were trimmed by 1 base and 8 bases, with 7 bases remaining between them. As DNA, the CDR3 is TGTGCCAGCAGTGAAGAGGGGCGTACGCAGTATTTT. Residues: CASSEEGRTQYF.

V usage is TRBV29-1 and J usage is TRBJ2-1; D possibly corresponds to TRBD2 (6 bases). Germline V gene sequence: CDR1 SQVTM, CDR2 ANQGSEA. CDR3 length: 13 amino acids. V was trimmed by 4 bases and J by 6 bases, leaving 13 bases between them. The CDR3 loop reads CSVVGLSFNEQFF. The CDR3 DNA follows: TGCAGCGTTGTGGGACTTTCATTCAATGAGCAGTTCTTC.

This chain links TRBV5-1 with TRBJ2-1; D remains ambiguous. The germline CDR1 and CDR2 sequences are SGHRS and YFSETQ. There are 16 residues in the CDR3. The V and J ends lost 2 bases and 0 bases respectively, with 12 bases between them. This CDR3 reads CASSFRTARSYNEQFF. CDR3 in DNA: TGCGCCAGCAGCTTCCGGACGGCCCGCTCCTACAATGAGCAGTTCTTC. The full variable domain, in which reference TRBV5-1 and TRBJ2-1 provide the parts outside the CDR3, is KAGVTQTPRYLIKTRGQQVTLSCSPISGHRSVSWYQQTPGQGLQFLFEYFSETQRNKGNFPGRFSGRQFSNSRSEMNVSTLELGDSALYLCASSFRTARSYNEQFFGPGTRLTVL.

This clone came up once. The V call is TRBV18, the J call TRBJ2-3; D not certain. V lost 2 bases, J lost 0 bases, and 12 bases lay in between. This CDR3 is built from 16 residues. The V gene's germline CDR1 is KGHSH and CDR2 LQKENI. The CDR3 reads CASSPRISASTDTQYF. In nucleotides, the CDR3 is TGTGCCAGCTCACCAAGGATTTCGGCTAGCACAGATACGCAGTATTTT.

CDR3 sequence reads: CAWSGTGGFDEQYF. As DNA, the CDR3 is TGTGCCTGGAGTGGGACAGGGGGTTTCGATGAGCAGTACTTC. The chain combines TRBV30 with TRBJ2-7; TRBD1 matches at 10 bases. V gave up 1 base and J gave up 7 bases; unmatched junction bases: 7. The germline V gene encodes CDR1 GTSNPN and CDR2 SVGIG (reference sequence). The CDR3 extends over 14 amino acids.

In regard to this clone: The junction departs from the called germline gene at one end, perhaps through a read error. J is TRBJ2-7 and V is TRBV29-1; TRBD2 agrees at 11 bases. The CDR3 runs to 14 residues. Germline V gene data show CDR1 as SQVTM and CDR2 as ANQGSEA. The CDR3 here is CSVLLAGASSEQYF. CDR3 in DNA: TGCAGCGTTTTACTAGCGGGAGCTTCCTCCGAGCAGTACTTC.

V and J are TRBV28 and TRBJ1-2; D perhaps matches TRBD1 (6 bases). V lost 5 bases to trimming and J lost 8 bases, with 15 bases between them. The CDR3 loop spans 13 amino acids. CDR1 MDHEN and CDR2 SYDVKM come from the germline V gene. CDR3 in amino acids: CASSIDRRRGYTF. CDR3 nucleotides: TGTGCCAGCAGTATCGACAGGCGCAGGGGCTACACCTTC.

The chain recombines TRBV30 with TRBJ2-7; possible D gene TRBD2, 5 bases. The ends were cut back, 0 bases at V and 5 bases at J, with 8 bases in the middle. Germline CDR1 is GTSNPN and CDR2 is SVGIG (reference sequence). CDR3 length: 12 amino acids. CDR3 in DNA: TGTGCCTGGAGTGTCCGGGGTAACGAGCAGTACTTC. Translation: CAWSVRGNEQYF.

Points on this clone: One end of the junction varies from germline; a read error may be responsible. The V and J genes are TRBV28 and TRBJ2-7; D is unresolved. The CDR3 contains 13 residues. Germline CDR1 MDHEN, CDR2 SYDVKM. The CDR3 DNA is TGTACCAGCAGTGTCCTATCTAACTACGAGCAGTACTTC. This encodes CTSSVLSNYEQYF. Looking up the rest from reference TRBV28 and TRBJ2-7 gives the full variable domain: DVKVTQSSRYLVKRTGEKVFLECVQDMDHENMFWYRQDPGLGLRLIYFSYDVKMKEKGDIPEGYSVSREKKERFSLILESASTNQTSMYLCTSSVLSNYEQYFGPGTRLTVT.

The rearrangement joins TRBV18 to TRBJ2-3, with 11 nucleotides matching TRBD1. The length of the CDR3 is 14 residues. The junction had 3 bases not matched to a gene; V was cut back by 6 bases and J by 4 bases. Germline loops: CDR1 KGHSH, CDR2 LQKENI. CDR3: CASSRTGGPDTQYF. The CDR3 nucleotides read TGTGCCAGCTCCCGGACAGGGGGCCCAGATACGCAGTATTTT.

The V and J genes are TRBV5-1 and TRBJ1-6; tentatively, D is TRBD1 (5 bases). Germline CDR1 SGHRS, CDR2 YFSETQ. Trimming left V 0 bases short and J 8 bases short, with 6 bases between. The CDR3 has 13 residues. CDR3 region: CASSLARDSPLHF. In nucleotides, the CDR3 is TGCGCCAGCAGCTTGGCCAGGGATTCACCCCTCCACTTT.

The CDR3 nucleotides are TGTGCCAGCAGCTCTACAATGGGGGCACGACATGAAGCTTTCTTT. This gives the protein CASSSTMGARHEAFF. This sequence joins TRBV7-2 and TRBJ1-1; TRBD1 might be the D (6 bases). This CDR3 is built from 15 residues. V was pared by 4 bases and J by 7 bases, with 19 bases between. Germline CDR1 is SGHTA and CDR2 is FQGNSA.

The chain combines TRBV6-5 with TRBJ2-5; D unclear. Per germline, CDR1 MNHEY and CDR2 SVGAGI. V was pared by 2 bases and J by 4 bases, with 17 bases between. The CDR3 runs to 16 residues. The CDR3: CASSYRVRAGPETQYF. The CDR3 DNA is TGTGCCAGCAGTTACCGAGTCCGTGCCGGACCAGAGACCCAGTACTTC.

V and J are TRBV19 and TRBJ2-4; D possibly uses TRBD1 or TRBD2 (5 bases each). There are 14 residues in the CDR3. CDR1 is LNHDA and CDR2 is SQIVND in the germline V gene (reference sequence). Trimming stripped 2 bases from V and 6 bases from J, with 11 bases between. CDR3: CASSIWGGGNIQYF. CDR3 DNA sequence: TGTGCCAGTAGTATATGGGGTGGGGGAAACATTCAGTACTTC.

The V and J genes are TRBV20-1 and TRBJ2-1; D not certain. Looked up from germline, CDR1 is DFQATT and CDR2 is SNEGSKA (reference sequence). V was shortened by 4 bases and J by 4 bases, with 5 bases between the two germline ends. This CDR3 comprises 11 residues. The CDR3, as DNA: TGCAGTGCTACAGGTTACAATGAGCAGTTCTTC. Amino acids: CSATGYNEQFF.

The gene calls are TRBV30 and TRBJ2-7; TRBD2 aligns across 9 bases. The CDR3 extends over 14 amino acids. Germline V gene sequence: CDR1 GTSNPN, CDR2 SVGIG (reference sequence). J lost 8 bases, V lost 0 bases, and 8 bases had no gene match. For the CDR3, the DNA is TGTGCCTGGAGTGTAGGTAGCGGGAGTAAGAAGCAGTACTTC. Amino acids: CAWSVGSGSKKQYF. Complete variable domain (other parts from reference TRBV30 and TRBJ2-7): SQTIHQWPATLVQPVGSPLSLECTVEGTSNPNLYWYRQAAGRGLQLLFYSVGIGQISSEVPQNLSASRPQDRQFILSSKKLLLSDSGFYLCAWSVGSGSKKQYFGPGTRLTVT.

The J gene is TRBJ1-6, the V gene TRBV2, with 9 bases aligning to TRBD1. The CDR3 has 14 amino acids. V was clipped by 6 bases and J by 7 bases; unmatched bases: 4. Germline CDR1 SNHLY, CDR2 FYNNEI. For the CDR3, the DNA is TGTGCCAGCAGCTGGACAGGGGAGAATTCACCCCTCCACTTT. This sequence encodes CASSWTGENSPLHF.

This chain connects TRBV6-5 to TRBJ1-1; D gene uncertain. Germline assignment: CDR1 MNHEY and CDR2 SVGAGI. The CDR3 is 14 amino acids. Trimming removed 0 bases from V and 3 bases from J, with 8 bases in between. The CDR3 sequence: CASSYSGGYTEAFF. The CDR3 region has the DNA TGTGCCAGCAGTTACTCGGGCGGTTACACTGAAGCTTTCTTT.

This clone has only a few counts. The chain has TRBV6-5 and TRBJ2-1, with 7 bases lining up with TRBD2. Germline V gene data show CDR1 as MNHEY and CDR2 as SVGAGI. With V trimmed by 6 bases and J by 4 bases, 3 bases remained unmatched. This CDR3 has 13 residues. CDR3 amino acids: CASRQAGYNEQFF. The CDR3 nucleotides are TGTGCCAGCAGGCAAGCGGGATACAATGAGCAGTTCTTC.